This T cell receptor beta chain stems from a study of regulatory T cells in long-lasting Graves disease. Germline-derived CDR1 and CDR2 are SEHNR and FQNEAQ (reference sequence). Trimming left V 5 bases short and J 2 bases short, with 19 bases between. The length of the CDR3 is 18 residues. The study's findings and limits: A greater number of public clonotypes (around 2,700) was shared by persistent patients than by new patients (around 960).

According to the study, TCR beta libraries were built with iRepertoire HTBI primers and CDR3-region Arm-PCR. Per the authors' pipeline: Sample data revealed 60 to 80 TRBV and 14 TRBJ segments. TCRdb re-analysed the multiplex PCR reads in MiXCR, keeping a single row per CDR3 protein. TCRdb's processing, not the authors', yielded these V and J calls. Counted here are a few hundred thousand distinct CDR3 sequences, about a quarter occurring once; the ten biggest clones make up roughly a quarter. Notes on this clonotype: Its antigen is currently unknown.

As for time point: persistent/refractory GD, antithyroid drugs over 5 years with positive TRAb. Scientists built the TCR library using RNA that was extracted from PBMCs. The chain couples TRBV7-9 to TRBJ2-6; possibly TRBD1 for D (6 bases). The source is a female donor with Graves disease. The sequenced sample was peripheral blood mononuclear cells (PBMCs), obtained when the disease was refractory, from a patient treated with antithyroid drugs. The CDR3 loop reads CASSGRTDIGAGANVLTF. DNA for the CDR3: TGTGCCAGCAGCGGAAGGACAGATATCGGGGCTGGGGCCAACGTCCTGACTTTC.